This TCR beta chain was identified in a study of naive and memory T cell subsets listed by TCRdb under 2017. For the wider study: In the figure summarizing the skin biopsy and whole blood samples, 10 or so blood donors, 7 tuberculin skin test biopsies and 3 saline control biopsies were reported. Usually PCR2 was run as a SYBR Green qPCR and stopped at a set threshold, although low-input samples could use end-point PCR (roughly 6 cycles) instead. The full study reports these points: The RNA-based method was acknowledged to be potentially sensitive to changes in TCR transcripts with T cell activation and differentiation.

To prepare the library, 5' RACE was applied. The ligated cDNA was amplified in four rounds of PCR with nested alpha and beta constant region primers together with the SP2 primer. TCR RNA was reverse transcribed with SuperScript IV using alpha and beta constant region primers for the blood and skin samples. Using T4 RNA ligase 1, an oligonucleotide carrying both the Illumina SP2 primer and a UMI was ligated onto the 3' end of the cDNA. To prevent hairpin formation, the 12-nucleotide UMI was made up of two random hexamers with an eight-base spacer between them. From the second PCR onward, TCR alpha and beta chain libraries were processed separately, and dual indexing was applied for multiplexing. After pooling, the indexed libraries were analyzed by capillary electrophoresis and sequenced on either an Illumina MiSeq or NextSeq. Libraries were spiked with PhiX DNA at about 4.5-7.5% so that base diversity was increased and cluster recognition was improved. Per the authors' processing: Demultiplexor pulled UMIs out of read 2, joined the UMIs with the TCR sequence from read 1, and separated reads according to sample indices. V and J genes and V-J junctions were identified by Decombinator, and each TCR was assigned a five-part identifier that included V and J deletions. Collapsinator used UMIs to correct sequencing errors and PCR amplification heterogeneity, producing a UMI-based abundance for each TCR. CDR3Translator converted identifiers to nucleotide sequence, translated to amino acids, and extracted CDR3 regions using terminal motifs. Error-corrected alpha and beta TCR counts from blood and skin were compared after normalization to input RNA amount. Clones were called with MiXCR by TCRdb after fastp trimmed the public reads at Q25, and only in-frame beta chains were retained. Entries are consolidated by CDR3 protein sequence, retaining the most common genes and DNA. The V and J calls reflect TCRdb's pipeline rather than the authors' work. Counted in this sample were about 32,000 distinct CDR3 sequences; roughly a sixth of them appeared once. The ten biggest clones cover around 2.6% of the sample.

Using 3' ligation of a UMI-containing oligonucleotide to TCR cDNA, the study laid out a robust and sensitive protocol to amplify, sequence and analyze TCRs. For whole blood analysis, about 2.5 ml of peripheral blood was collected from healthy adult volunteers into Tempus tubes, and RNA was extracted following the manufacturer's instructions. Total RNA was treated with RQ1 DNase, without cell sorting, prior to reverse transcription, with an input of roughly 1 to 1000 ng being targeted. To check how robust the pipeline was in samples where T cells make up a minority population, libraries were built from skin biopsies and whole blood. CDR1 and CDR2 were assigned from the germline V gene as SGHTA and FQGNSA. The germline ends are 19 bases apart after V is trimmed by 3 bases and J by 5 bases. Including the terminal cysteine and phenylalanine, the CDR3 comprises 16 residues. The retained sequence is limited to the CDR3, 48 bases, with the frame set at the first base.

The sample holds a few counts of this clonotype. No cognate antigen has been identified for it. One base away there is no much larger clone; base qualities are not given. This clonotype was obtained from a female donor in good health. Recombination connected TRBV7-2 to TRBJ2-5; the D segment is perhaps TRBD1 or TRBD2, each sharing 5 matched bases. CDR3 loop: CASSFPPLAGLETQYF. The DNA is TGTGCCAGCAGCTTCCCACCCCTAGCAGGGTTGGAGACCCAGTACTTC.